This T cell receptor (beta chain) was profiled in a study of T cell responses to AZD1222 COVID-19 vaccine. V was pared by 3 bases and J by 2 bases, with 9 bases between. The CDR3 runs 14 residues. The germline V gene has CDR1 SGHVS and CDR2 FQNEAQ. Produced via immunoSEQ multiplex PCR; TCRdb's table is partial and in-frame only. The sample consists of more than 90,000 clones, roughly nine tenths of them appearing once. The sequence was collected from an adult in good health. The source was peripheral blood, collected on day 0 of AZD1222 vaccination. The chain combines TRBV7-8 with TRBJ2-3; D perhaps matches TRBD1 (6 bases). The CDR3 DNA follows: TGTGCCAGCAGCTTCAGGGACACCACAGATACGCAGTATTTT. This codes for CASSFRDTTDTQYF.